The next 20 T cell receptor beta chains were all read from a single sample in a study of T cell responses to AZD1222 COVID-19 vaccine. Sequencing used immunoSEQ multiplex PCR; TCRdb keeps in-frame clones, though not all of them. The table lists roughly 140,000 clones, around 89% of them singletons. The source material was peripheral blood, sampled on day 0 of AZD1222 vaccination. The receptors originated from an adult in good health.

CDR3 protein: CASSDRTDNSPLHF. The CDR3 region has the DNA TGTGCCAGCAGCGACAGGACGGATAATTCACCCCTCCACTTT. The rearrangement links TRBV7-9 to TRBJ1-6, with D tentatively TRBD1 (6 bases). Looked up from germline, CDR1 is SEHNR and CDR2 is FQNEAQ (reference sequence). The CDR3 has 14 residues. V dropped 5 bases and J dropped 5 bases, with 10 bases sitting between them.

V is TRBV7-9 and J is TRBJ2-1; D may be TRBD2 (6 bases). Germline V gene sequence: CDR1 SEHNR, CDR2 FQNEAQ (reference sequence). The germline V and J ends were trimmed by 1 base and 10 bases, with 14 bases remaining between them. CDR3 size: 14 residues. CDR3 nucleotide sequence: TGTGCCAGCAGCTTAGTTGGAGGAGGAGGGGAGCAGTTCTTC. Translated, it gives CASSLVGGGGEQFF.

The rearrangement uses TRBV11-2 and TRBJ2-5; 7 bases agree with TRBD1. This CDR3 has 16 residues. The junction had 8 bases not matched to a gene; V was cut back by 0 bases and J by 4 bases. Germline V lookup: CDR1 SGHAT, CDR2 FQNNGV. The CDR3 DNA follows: TGTGCCAGCAGCTTAGATTTGTGGACAGGACCAGAGACCCAGTACTTC. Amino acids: CASSLDLWTGPETQYF. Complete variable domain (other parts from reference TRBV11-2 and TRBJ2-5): EAGVAQSPRYKIIEKRQSVAFWCNPISGHATLYWYQQILGQGPKLLIQFQNNGVVDDSQLPKDRFSAERLKGVDSTLKIQPAKLEDSAVYLCASSLDLWTGPETQYFGPGTRLLVL.

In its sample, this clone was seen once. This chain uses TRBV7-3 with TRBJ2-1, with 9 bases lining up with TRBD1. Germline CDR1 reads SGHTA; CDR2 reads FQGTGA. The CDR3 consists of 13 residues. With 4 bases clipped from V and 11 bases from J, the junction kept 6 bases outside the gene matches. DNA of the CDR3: TGTGCCAGCAGCTGGGACAGGGAAGCTCAGCAGTTCTTC. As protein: CASSWDREAQQFF.

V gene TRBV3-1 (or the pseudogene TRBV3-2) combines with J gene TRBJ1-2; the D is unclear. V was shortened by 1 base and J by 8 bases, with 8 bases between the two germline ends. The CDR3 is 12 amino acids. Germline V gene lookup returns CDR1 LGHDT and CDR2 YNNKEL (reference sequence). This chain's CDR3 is CASSQAAGGYTF. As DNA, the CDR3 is TGTGCCAGCAGCCAAGCGGCAGGCGGCTACACCTTC.

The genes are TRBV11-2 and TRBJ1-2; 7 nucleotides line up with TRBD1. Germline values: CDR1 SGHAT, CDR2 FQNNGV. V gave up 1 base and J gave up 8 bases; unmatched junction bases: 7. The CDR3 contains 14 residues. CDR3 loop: CASSLGLTGQGYTF. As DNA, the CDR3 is TGTGCCAGCAGCTTAGGTCTGACAGGGCAAGGCTACACCTTC.

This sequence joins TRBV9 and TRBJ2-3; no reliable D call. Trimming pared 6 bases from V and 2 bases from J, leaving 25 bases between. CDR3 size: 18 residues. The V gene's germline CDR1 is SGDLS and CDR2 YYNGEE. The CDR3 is CASNNPPGVWLTTDTQYF. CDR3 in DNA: TGTGCCAGCAACAACCCCCCCGGAGTTTGGTTAACCACAGATACGCAGTATTTT.

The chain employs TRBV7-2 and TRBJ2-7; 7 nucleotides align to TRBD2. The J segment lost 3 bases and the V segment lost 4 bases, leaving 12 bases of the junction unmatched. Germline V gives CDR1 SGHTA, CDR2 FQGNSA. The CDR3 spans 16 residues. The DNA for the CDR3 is TGTGCCAGCAGCTCTCGTCCGGGACTAATGGACTACGAGCAGTACTTC. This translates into CASSSRPGLMDYEQYF.

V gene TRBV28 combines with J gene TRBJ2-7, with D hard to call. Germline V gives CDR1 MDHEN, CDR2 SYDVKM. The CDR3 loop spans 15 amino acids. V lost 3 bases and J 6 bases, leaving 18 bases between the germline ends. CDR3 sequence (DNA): TGTGCCAGCAGTTTCTACGGCCTTCCCCGCGGCGAGCAGTACTTC. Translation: CASSFYGLPRGEQYF.

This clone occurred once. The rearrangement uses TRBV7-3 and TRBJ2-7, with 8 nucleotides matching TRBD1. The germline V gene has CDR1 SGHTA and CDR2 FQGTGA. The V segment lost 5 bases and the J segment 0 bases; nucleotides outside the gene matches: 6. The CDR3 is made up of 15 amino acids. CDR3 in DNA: TGTGCCAGCAGCCTCACAGGGGGAAGCTCCTACGAGCAGTACTTC. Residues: CASSLTGGSSYEQYF.

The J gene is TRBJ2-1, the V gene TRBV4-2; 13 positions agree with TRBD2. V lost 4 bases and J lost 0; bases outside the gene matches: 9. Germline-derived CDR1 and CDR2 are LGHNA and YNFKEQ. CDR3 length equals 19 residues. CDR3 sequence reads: CASSLAGTSGISSYNEQFF. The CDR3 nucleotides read TGTGCCAGCAGCCTGGCCGGGACTAGCGGGATCAGCTCCTACAATGAGCAGTTCTTC.

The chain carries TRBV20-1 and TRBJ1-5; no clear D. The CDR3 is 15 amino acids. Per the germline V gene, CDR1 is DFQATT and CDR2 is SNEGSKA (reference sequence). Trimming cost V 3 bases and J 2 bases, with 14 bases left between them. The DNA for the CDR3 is TGCAGTGCTAGTCGTGGGGAAATCGGCAATCAGCCCCAGCATTTT. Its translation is CSASRGEIGNQPQHF.

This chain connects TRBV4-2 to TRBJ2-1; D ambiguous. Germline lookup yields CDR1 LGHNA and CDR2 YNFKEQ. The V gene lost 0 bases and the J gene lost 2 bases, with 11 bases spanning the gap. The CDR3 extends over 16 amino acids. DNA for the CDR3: TGTGCCAGCAGCCAAGACGGACGGGCGACCTACAATGAGCAGTTCTTC. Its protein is CASSQDGRATYNEQFF.

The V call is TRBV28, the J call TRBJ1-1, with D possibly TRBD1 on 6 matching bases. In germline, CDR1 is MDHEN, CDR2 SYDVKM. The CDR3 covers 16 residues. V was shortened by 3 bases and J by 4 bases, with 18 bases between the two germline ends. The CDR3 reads CASSFSSRGRGTEAFF. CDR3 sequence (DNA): TGTGCCAGCAGTTTTTCCTCCCGGGGCAGGGGCACTGAAGCTTTCTTT.

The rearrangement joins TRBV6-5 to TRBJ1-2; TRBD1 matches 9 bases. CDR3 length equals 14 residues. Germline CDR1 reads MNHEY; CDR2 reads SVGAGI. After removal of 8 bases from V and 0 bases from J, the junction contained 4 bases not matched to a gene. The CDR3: CASAGQGSNYGYTF. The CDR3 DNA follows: TGTGCCAGCGCTGGACAGGGGTCTAACTATGGCTACACCTTC.

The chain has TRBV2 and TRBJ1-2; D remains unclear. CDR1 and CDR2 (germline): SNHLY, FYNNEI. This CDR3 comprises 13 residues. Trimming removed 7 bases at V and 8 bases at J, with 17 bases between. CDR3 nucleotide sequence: TGTGCCAGCAAGTGGAAAAGGGAATCGGGCTACACCTTC. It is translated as CASKWKRESGYTF.

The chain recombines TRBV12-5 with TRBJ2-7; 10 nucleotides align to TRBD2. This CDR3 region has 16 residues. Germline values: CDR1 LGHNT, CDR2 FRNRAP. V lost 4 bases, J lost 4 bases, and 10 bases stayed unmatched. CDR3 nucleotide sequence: TGTGCTAGTGGTTCCCCAGGCTCTAGCGGGAGTTACGAGCAGTACTTC. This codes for CASGSPGSSGSYEQYF.

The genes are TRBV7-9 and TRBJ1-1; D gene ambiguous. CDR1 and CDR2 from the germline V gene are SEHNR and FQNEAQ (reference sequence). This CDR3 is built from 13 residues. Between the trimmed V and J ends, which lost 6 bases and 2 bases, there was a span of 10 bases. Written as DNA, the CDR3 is TGTGCCAGCAGTCGGATGTTAAACACTGAAGCTTTCTTT. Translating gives CASSRMLNTEAFF.

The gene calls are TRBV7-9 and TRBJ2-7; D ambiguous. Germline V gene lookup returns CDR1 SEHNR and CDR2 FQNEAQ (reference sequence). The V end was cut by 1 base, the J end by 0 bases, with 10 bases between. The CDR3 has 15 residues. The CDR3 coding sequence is TGTGCCAGCAGCTTAGAGGCCAGAACCTCCTACGAGCAGTACTTC. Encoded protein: CASSLEARTSYEQYF.

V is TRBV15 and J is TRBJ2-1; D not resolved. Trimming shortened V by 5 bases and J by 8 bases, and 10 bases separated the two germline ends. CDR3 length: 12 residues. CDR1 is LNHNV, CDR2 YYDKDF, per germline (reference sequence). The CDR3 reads CATSLVSHEQFF. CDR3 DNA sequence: TGTGCCACCAGCCTAGTGAGCCATGAGCAGTTCTTC. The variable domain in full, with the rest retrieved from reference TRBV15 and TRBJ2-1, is DAMVIQNPRYQVTQFGKPVTLSCSQTLNHNVMYWYQQKSSQAPKLLFHYYDKDFNNEADTPDNFQSRRPNTSFCFLDIRSPGLGDTAMYLCATSLVSHEQFFGPGTRLTVL.